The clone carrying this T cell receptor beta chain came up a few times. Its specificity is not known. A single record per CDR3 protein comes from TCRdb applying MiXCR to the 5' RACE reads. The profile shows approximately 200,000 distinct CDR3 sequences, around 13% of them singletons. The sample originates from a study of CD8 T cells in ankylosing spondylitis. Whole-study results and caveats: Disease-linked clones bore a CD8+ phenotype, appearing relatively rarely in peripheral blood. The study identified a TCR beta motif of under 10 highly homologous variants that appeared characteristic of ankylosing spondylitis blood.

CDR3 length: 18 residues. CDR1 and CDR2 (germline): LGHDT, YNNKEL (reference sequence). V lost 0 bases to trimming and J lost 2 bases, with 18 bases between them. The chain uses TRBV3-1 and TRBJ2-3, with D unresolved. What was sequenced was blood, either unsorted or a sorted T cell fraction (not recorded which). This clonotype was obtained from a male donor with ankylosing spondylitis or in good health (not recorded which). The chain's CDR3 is CASSQDMIARPFTDTQYF. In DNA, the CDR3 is TGTGCCAGCAGCCAAGATATGATAGCTAGGCCTTTCACAGATACGCAGTATTTT.